These T cell receptor beta chains were read from a single sample in a study of T-cell reconstitution after alpha-beta-depleted transplantation in children. From the PCR reads, TCRdb called clonotypes with MiXCR, one entry per CDR3 protein. The data hold about 440,000 distinct CDR3 sequences, with about 45% observed a single time. This sample comprised PBMCs, obtained before TCRalphabeta/CD19-depleted stem cell transplant. The source is a girl aged 2-10 years with aplastic anemia, due to receive a stem cell transplant. Both conserved end residues are part of each CDR3.

J gene | V gene | CDR3 protein
TRBJ1-1 | TRBV12-3/TRBV12-4 | CASSPQTGGTEAFF
TRBJ2-1 | TRBV20-1 | CSVARVVQFF
TRBJ2-1 | TRBV12-3/TRBV12-4 | CASNKAGGVGQFF
TRBJ2-3 | TRBV7-2 | CASSHMTSGKLDTQYF
TRBJ2-1 | TRBV12-3/TRBV12-4 | CASRGGTGGGNEQFF
TRBJ1-5 | TRBV7-6 | CASSYGNNQPQHF
TRBJ2-5 | TRBV7-3 | CASSPRLAETQYF
TRBJ1-3 | TRBV29-1 | CSVDRGDTIYF
TRBJ1-2 | TRBV2 | CASSPGQRNYGYTF
TRBJ2-1 | TRBV18 | CASSPGGTSGWEQFF
TRBJ2-7 | TRBV20-1 | CSALPWTSGTYEQYF
TRBJ2-4 | TRBV5-4 | CASSSGQENIQYF
TRBJ2-7 | TRBV29-1 | CSVVGHTAWNPYEQYF
TRBJ2-3 | TRBV18 | CASSPLPVGTDTQFF
TRBJ2-7 | TRBV20-1 | CSASCGEQYF
TRBJ1-1 | TRBV29-1 | CSTSTGEVNTEAFF
TRBJ2-6 | TRBV5-1 | CASSPRLSGANVLTF
TRBJ2-7 | TRBV28 | CASSFTLDSSYEQYF
TRBJ2-3 | TRBV5-1 | CASVSGQGMTDTQYF
TRBJ2-4 | TRBV20-1 | CSANPPVVLAKNIQYF
TRBJ2-1 | TRBV10-2 | CASKVGAGGIYNEQFF
TRBJ1-2 | TRBV5-1 | CASSPDRGGYTF
TRBJ2-7 | TRBV20-1 | CSARPQSGRPSYEQYF
TRBJ2-2 | TRBV10-2 | CASRNTGELFF
TRBJ1-2 | TRBV20-1 | CSASFFEDRGRHGYTF
TRBJ2-1 | TRBV7-9 | CASSLGSGSTNEQFF
TRBJ1-1 | TRBV20-1 | CRAATGTNTEAFF
TRBJ2-5 | TRBV5-1 | CASSFDQETQYF
TRBJ1-2 | TRBV20-1 | CSARLAKQGNYGYTF
TRBJ1-2 | TRBV7-2 | CASSLVSSFNYGYTF
TRBJ2-5 | TRBV27 | CASSLYEGGETQYF
TRBJ2-7 | TRBV7-2 | CASSFLVMDEQYF
TRBJ1-1 | TRBV10-2 | CASSTLSNTEAFF
TRBJ2-3 | TRBV5-6 | CASSGNRVADTQYF
TRBJ2-1 | TRBV7-9 | CASSFGLGGSYNEQFF
TRBJ2-3 | TRBV5-4 | CASSPPQRGGLTDTQYF
TRBJ2-1 | TRBV4-3 | CASSQFTGTRGEDEQFF
TRBJ1-3 | TRBV4-1 | CASSQVGTGNTIYF
TRBJ1-1 | TRBV7-9 | CASSLGTVFLNTEAFF
TRBJ2-5 | TRBV20-1 | CSAKRIKETQYF
TRBJ2-7 | TRBV20-1 | CSANGGRAYEQYF
TRBJ1-5 | TRBV28 | CASSLSPRTVYSNQPQHF
TRBJ2-7 | TRBV7-9 | CASSSVRDSYEQYF
TRBJ2-3 | TRBV20-1 | CSAREVRRTDTQYF
TRBJ2-2 | TRBV7-9 | CASSLYPGDTGELFF
TRBJ1-2 | TRBV7-2 | CASSLASPGLSGGYTF
TRBJ2-1 | TRBV4-1 | CASTPTSGKDNEQFF
TRBJ2-1 | TRBV20-1 | CSARAGGTNRNEQFF